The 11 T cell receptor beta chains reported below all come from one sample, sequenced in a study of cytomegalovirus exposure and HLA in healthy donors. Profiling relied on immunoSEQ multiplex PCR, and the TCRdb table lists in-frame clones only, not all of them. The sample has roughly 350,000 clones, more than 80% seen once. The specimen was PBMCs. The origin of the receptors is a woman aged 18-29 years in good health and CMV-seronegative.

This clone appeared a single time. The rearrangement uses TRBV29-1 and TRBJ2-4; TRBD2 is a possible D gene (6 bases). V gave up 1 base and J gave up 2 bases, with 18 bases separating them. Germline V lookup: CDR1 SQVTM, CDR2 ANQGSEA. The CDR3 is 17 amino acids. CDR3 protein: CSVEGLFGSGTKNIQYF. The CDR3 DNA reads TGCAGCGTTGAAGGCCTATTCGGGAGCGGTACCAAAAACATTCAGTACTTC.

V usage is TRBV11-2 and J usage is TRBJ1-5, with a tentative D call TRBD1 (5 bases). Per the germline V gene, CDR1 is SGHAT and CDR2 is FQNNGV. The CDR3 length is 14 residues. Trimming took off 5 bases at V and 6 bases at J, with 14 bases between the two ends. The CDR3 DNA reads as TGTGCCAGCAGCCTCTCCAGCGGGGGTCAGCCCCAGCATTTT. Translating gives CASSLSSGGQPQHF.

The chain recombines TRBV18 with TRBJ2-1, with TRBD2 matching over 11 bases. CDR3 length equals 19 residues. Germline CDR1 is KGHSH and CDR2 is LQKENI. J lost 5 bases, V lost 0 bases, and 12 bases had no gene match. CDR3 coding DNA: TGTGCCAGCTCACCACCGCCCCGGACTAGCGGGCTCCTGGACAATGAGCAGTTCTTC. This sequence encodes CASSPPPRTSGLLDNEQFF.

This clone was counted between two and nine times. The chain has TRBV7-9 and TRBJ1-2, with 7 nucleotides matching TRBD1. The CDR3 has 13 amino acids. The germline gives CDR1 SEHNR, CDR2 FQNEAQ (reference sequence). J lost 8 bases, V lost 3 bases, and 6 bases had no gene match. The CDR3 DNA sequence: TGTGCCAGCAGCTTCCGACAGGGCGGCGGCTACACCTTC. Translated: CASSFRQGGGYTF.

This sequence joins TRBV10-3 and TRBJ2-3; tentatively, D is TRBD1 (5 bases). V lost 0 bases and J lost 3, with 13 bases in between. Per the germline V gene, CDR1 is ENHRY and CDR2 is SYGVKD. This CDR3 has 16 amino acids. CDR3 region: CAISESEGVPTDTQYF. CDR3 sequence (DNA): TGTGCCATCAGTGAGTCTGAAGGGGTCCCTACAGATACGCAGTATTTT.

For the CDR3, the DNA is TGTGCCAGCAGCTCCCGTACCGGGACTAGAGTAAGCGAGCAGTACTTC. Translated: CASSSRTGTRVSEQYF. The J gene is TRBJ2-7, the V gene TRBV7-2; the match to TRBD2 covers 8 bases. Losses at the gene ends were 4 bases for V and 6 bases for J; bases not matched to a gene: 14. The CDR3 runs to 16 residues. Germline-derived CDR1 and CDR2 are SGHTA and FQGNSA.

The CDR3 nucleotides read TGTGCCAGCAGCTTAGGCGGCTATGGCTACACCTTC. This translates into CASSLGGYGYTF. The chain combines TRBV11-2 with TRBJ1-2; no reliable D call. CDR3 length equals 12 residues. The germline gives CDR1 SGHAT, CDR2 FQNNGV. Trimming took 1 base from V and 4 from J, leaving 4 bases between them. The complete variable domain, with remaining parts taken from reference TRBV11-2 and TRBJ1-2, reads EAGVAQSPRYKIIEKRQSVAFWCNPISGHATLYWYQQILGQGPKLLIQFQNNGVVDDSQLPKDRFSAERLKGVDSTLKIQPAKLEDSAVYLCASSLGGYGYTFGSGTRLTVV.

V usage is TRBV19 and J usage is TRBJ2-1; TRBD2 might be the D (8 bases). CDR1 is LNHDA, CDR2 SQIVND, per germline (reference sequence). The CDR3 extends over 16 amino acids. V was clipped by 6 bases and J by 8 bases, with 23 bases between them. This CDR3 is CASRGRGGGRIDEQFF. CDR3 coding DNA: TGTGCCAGTAGGGGCCGAGGGGGCGGGAGGATCGATGAGCAGTTCTTC.

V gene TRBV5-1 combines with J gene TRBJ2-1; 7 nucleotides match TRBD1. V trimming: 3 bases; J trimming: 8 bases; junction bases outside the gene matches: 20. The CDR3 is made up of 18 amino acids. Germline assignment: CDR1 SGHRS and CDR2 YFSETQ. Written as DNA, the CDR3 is TGCGCCAGCAGCTATTCGAACCACGACAGGGCCCTTTGGGATGAGCAGTTCTTC. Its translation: CASSYSNHDRALWDEQFF.

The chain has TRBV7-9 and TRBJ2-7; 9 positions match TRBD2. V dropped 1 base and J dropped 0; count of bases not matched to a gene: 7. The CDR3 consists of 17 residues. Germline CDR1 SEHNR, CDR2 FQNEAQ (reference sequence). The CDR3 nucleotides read TGTGCCAGCAGCTTAGGATTATATAGCGGGAGCTCCTACGAGCAGTACTTC. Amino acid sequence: CASSLGLYSGSSYEQYF.

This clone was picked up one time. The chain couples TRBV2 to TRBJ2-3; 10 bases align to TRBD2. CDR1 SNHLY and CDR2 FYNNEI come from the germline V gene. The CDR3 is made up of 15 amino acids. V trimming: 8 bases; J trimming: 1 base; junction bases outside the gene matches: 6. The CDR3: CASGTGTSGTDTQYF. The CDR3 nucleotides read TGTGCCAGCGGAACCGGGACTAGCGGCACAGATACGCAGTATTTT.